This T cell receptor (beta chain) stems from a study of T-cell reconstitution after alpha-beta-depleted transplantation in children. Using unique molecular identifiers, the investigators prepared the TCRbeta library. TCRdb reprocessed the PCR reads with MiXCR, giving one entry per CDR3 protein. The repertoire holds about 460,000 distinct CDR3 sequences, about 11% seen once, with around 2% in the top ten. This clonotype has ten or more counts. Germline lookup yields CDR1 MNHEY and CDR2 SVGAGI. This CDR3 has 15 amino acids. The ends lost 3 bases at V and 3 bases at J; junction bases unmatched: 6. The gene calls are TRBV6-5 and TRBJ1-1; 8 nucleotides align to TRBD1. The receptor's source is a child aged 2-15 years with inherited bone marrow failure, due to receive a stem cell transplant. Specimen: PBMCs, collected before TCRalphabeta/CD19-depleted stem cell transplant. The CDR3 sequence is CASSYMTGEHTEAFF. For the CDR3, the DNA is TGTGCCAGCAGTTATATGACAGGGGAGCACACTGAAGCTTTCTTT.